The 10 T cell receptor beta chains reported below all come from one sample, sequenced in a study of beta chain features in type 1 diabetes. Of the isolated RNA, all was reverse transcribed, and so the sequenced material was expressed TCRB transcripts. Generated by immunoSEQ multiplex PCR, the TCRdb table keeps only in-frame clones and is missing some. The profile shows 250,000 to 400,000 clones, approximately 14% of them singletons. Sample: central memory CD4+ T cells from blood. The receptors were sampled from a young man in good health.

The chain recombines TRBV6-1 with TRBJ2-3, with unresolved D. Trimming shortened V by 2 bases and J by 9 bases, and 6 bases separated the two germline ends. Looked up from germline, CDR1 is MNHNS and CDR2 is SASEGT. CDR3 size: 11 residues. CDR3 in amino acids: CASSEIETQYF. In DNA, the CDR3 is TGTGCCAGCAGTGAAATAGAGACGCAGTATTTT.

The J gene is TRBJ2-4, the V gene TRBV5-6, with D maybe TRBD2 (5 bases). Trimming removed 4 bases at V and 5 bases at J, with 16 bases between. The CDR3 spans 15 residues. In germline, CDR1 is SGHDT, CDR2 YYEEEE. The CDR3 DNA reads TGTGCCAGCAGCGGACTCTCGGGGTACGAAAACATTCAGTACTTC. This sequence encodes CASSGLSGYENIQYF.

This clone turned up a few times. The sample has other DNA sequences that encode this CDR3 too. The chain is built from TRBV7-9 and TRBJ2-5; 9 bases align to TRBD1. Germline CDR1 is SEHNR and CDR2 is FQNEAQ (reference sequence). The V gene end was trimmed by 5 bases and the J gene end by 5 bases; junction bases not matched to a gene: 6. This CDR3 is 14 amino acids long. CDR3 in amino acids: CASSQGQGRETQYF. CDR3 bases: TGTGCCAGCAGCCAGGGACAGGGCAGGGAGACCCAGTACTTC.

The chain couples TRBV5-1 to TRBJ2-3; the D call may be TRBD1 or TRBD2 (7 bases each). Trimming pared 4 bases from V and 2 bases from J, leaving 14 bases between. Germline CDR1 SGHRS, CDR2 YFSETQ. This CDR3 is 15 amino acids long. The CDR3 nucleotides read TGCGCCAGCAGCCCGGGGGGACAGCCCACAGATACGCAGTATTTT. Translating gives CASSPGGQPTDTQYF.

This sequence joins TRBV14 and TRBJ1-2; D gene ambiguous. CDR3 size: 14 residues. Trimming removed 5 bases at V and 0 bases at J, with 10 bases between. CDR1 SGHDN and CDR2 FVKESK come from the germline V gene. This CDR3 is CASSGLGANYGYTF. The CDR3 nucleotides read TGTGCCAGCAGCGGCCTGGGTGCTAACTATGGCTACACCTTC.

This clone was counted between two and nine times. V and J are TRBV7-3 and TRBJ2-3; a weak D match, TRBD1 (6 bases). The V gene's germline CDR1 is SGHTA and CDR2 FQGTGA. The CDR3 runs 15 residues. The ends were cut back, 2 bases at V and 7 bases at J, with 16 bases in the middle. The CDR3 sequence: CASSLQGPSGNTQYF. DNA for the CDR3: TGTGCCAGCAGCTTACAGGGGCCCTCCGGGAATACGCAGTATTTT.

This clone appeared a few times. V usage is TRBV7-3 and J usage is TRBJ2-3, with 7 positions matching TRBD2. The germline V gene has CDR1 SGHTA and CDR2 FQGTGA. With V trimmed by 2 bases and J by 3 bases, 2 bases remained unmatched. The CDR3 covers 14 residues. CDR3 sequence (DNA): TGTGCCAGCAGCTTATACGGGAGGACAGATACGCAGTATTTT. Protein product: CASSLYGRTDTQYF.

This clone came up a few times. CDR3 nucleotide sequence: TGTGCCAGCAGCAGATCCCCAGGGGAGATCGAGCAGTACTTC. This sequence encodes CASSRSPGEIEQYF. This chain joins TRBV6-6 and TRBJ2-7, with D perhaps TRBD1 (6 bases). The CDR3 totals 14 residues. Germline loops: CDR1 MNHNY, CDR2 SVGAGI (reference sequence). Trimming took 6 bases from V and 6 from J, leaving 18 bases between them.

The gene calls are TRBV7-8 and TRBJ1-2; D unresolved. Between the trimmed V and J ends, which lost 2 bases and 4 bases, there was a span of 5 bases. There are 12 residues in the CDR3. Germline V gene data show CDR1 as SGHVS and CDR2 as FQNEAQ. Here the CDR3 reads CASSLSSYGYTF. As DNA, the CDR3 is TGTGCCAGCAGCTTATCCTCCTATGGCTACACCTTC.

In this sample, this clone turned up many times. The chain carries TRBV21-1 and TRBJ2-5; TRBD1 is taken as the D call from the table, unchecked against the DNA. TRBV21-1 is tagged as a pseudogene. This CDR3 spans 14 amino acids. CDR3 coding DNA: TGTGCCACCCGAGGACAGGGCGAGTCTGAGACCCAGTACTTC. This encodes CATRGQGESETQYF.